A single sample gave rise to the 9 T cell receptor beta chains below, sequenced in a study of T cell repertoires in ileal Crohn's disease. Profiled with immunoSEQ multiplex PCR; TCRdb holds only in-frame clones, not every one. The table lists roughly 30,000 clones, 80% of them singletons. What was sequenced was ileal tissue. The source is an adult with Crohn's disease.

The rearrangement uses TRBV19 and TRBJ2-5, with TRBD2 matching over 15 bases. Looked up from germline, CDR1 is LNHDA and CDR2 is SQIVND (reference sequence). This CDR3 contains 16 residues. V lost 6 bases, J lost 5 bases, and 7 bases stayed unmatched. CDR3 sequence (DNA): TGTGCCAGTAGGCCGGGGACTAGCGGGGGGCTGGAGACCCAGTACTTC. Translating it yields CASRPGTSGGLETQYF.

The chain has TRBV6-6 and TRBJ1-1, with a possible D match to TRBD1 (6 bases). There are 14 residues in the CDR3. Germline CDR1 reads MNHNY; CDR2 reads SVGAGI (reference sequence). V shed 5 bases and J shed 4 bases, with 14 bases lying between them. The CDR3 spells CASSQQGWGTEAFF. The CDR3 coding sequence is TGTGCCAGCAGTCAACAGGGATGGGGCACTGAAGCTTTCTTT.

The chain combines TRBV10-3 with TRBJ2-7, with D possibly TRBD1 on 6 matching bases. The germline V gene encodes CDR1 ENHRY and CDR2 SYGVKD. Between the trimmed V and J ends, which lost 5 bases and 6 bases, there was a span of 17 bases. The CDR3 totals 14 residues. CDR3 in amino acids: CAISLTPGVSEQYF. The CDR3 coding sequence is TGTGCCATCAGTCTTACTCCAGGGGTTAGCGAGCAGTACTTC.

The chain is built from TRBV6-6 and TRBJ2-7, with 9 bases identical to TRBD2. The junction had 10 bases not matched to a gene; V was cut back by 6 bases and J by 7 bases. The CDR3 runs to 14 residues. Germline CDR1 MNHNY, CDR2 SVGAGI (reference sequence). In DNA, the CDR3 is TGTGCCAGCAGCCGCGGGGGGGTATCGGGGGAGCAGTACTTC. It encodes CASSRGGVSGEQYF.

J is TRBJ2-1 and V is TRBV2; 10 bases match TRBD2. In germline, CDR1 is SNHLY, CDR2 FYNNEI. The CDR3 is 15 residues long. Losses at the gene ends were 9 bases for V and 3 bases for J; bases not matched to a gene: 8. CDR3 loop: CASKFSSGGYNEQFF. The CDR3 DNA reads as TGTGCCAGTAAATTTTCTAGCGGGGGCTACAATGAGCAGTTCTTC.

The CDR3: CASRGSGTGGLQPQHF. The CDR3 DNA is TGTGCCAGCAGAGGGTCCGGGACAGGGGGCCTCCAGCCCCAGCATTTT. The rearrangement uses TRBV5-4 and TRBJ1-5; 12 bases are a match to TRBD1. With 5 bases clipped from V and 7 bases from J, the junction kept 10 bases outside the gene matches. This CDR3 has 16 residues. The V gene's germline CDR1 is SGHNT and CDR2 YYREEE (reference sequence).

This chain joins TRBV2 and TRBJ2-3; 15 bases agree with TRBD2. J was trimmed by 6 bases and V by 6 bases; bases with no gene match: 7. The CDR3 covers 16 residues. Germline CDR1 reads SNHLY; CDR2 reads FYNNEI. The CDR3 spells CASRAGTSGGLDTQYF. As DNA, the CDR3 is TGTGCCAGCAGAGCCGGGACTAGCGGGGGGTTGGATACGCAGTATTTT.

This clone was found a few times. The rearrangement joins TRBV19 to TRBJ1-5, with D unclear. The CDR3 length is 13 residues. Germline CDR1 reads LNHDA; CDR2 reads SQIVND (reference sequence). V was trimmed by 5 bases and J by 5 bases, leaving 10 bases between them. CDR3 nucleotides: TGTGCCAGTAGTCAGTACGTTGATCAGCCCCAGCATTTT. Its protein product is CASSQYVDQPQHF.

The chain uses TRBV7-2 and TRBJ2-7; D gene unclear. V was trimmed by 2 bases and J by 4 bases, leaving 3 bases between them. Germline-derived CDR1 and CDR2 are SGHTA and FQGNSA. This CDR3 comprises 11 residues. CDR3 nucleotide sequence: TGTGCCAGCAGCTTATTATACGAGCAGTACTTC. Translation: CASSLLYEQYF.